These 21 T cell receptor beta chains originate from one sample sequenced in a study of identifying expanded T cells in peripheral blood. Profiled with immunoSEQ multiplex PCR; TCRdb holds only in-frame clones, not every one. The sample gives some 100,000 clones, 75% to 90% of which show up once; about 5.5% is in the top ten. Sequenced sample: blood. The receptors stem from a person aged 18 to 70 in good health.

This chain links TRBV5-1 with TRBJ1-1, with 7 bases lining up with TRBD1. The CDR3 runs to 14 residues. In germline, CDR1 is SGHRS, CDR2 YFSETQ. J gave up 5 bases and V 2 bases, and 6 bases lay outside the gene matches. The CDR3 here is CASSLATGITEAFF. The CDR3 bases are TGCGCCAGCAGCTTAGCGACAGGGATAACTGAAGCTTTCTTT.

The V gene is TRBV7-8, the J gene TRBJ1-1; D call uncertain. The germline V and J ends were trimmed by 7 bases and 1 base, with 10 bases remaining between them. CDR1 is SGHVS and CDR2 is FQNEAQ in the germline V gene. The CDR3 has 13 amino acids. CDR3 sequence reads: CASNHRRNTEAFF. DNA of the CDR3: TGTGCCAGCAACCACAGACGGAACACTGAAGCTTTCTTT.

The chain carries TRBV19 and TRBJ1-1; possible D gene TRBD1, 6 bases. The CDR3 extends over 15 amino acids. Germline assignment: CDR1 LNHDA and CDR2 SQIVND (reference sequence). Trimming removed 3 bases from V and 5 bases from J, with 16 bases in between. In DNA form, the CDR3 reads TGTGCCAGTAGTATCCTGGGGGGGCGGCGGACTGAAGCTTTCTTT. Amino acids: CASSILGGRRTEAFF.

This chain joins TRBV5-8 and TRBJ2-1; D is unresolved. V was cut by 2 bases and J by 1 base, with 13 bases left in between. From germline, CDR1 is SGHTS and CDR2 YDEGEE. The CDR3 is 16 residues long. The CDR3 sequence is CASSFPSRESYNEQFF. The CDR3 DNA is TGTGCCAGCAGCTTTCCGAGTCGTGAATCCTACAATGAGCAGTTCTTC.

This clone was picked up one time. Just one base apart from a much larger clone, this may be a read error. The chain carries TRBV7-2 and TRBJ1-2, with a weak D call TRBD1 (6 bases). Germline lookup yields CDR1 SGHTA and CDR2 FQGNSA. The CDR3 has 13 amino acids. V lost 5 bases and J lost 4, with 11 bases in between. Here the CDR3 reads CASSPTGIYGYTF. CDR3 DNA sequence: TGTGCCAGCAGCCCCACAGGGATCTATGGCTACACCTTC. Together with reference TRBV7-2 and TRBJ1-2, the CDR3 gives the full variable domain: GAGVSQSPSNKVTEKGKDVELRCDPISGHTALYWYRQSLGQGLEFLIYFQGNSAPDKSGLPSDRFSAERTGGSVSTLTIQRTQQEDSAVYLCASSPTGIYGYTFGSGTRLTVV.

CDR3 nucleotide sequence: TGTGCCTGGAACTTGGGATTCACAACTAATGAAAAACTGTTTTTT. It encodes CAWNLGFTTNEKLFF. V is TRBV30 and J is TRBJ1-4, with no clear D. V was pared by 4 bases and J by 0 bases, with 12 bases between. The CDR3 consists of 15 residues. CDR1 and CDR2 (germline): GTSNPN, SVGIG (reference sequence).

By share, this clone counts as medium-sized (0.01 to 0.1%). This sequence joins TRBV5-6 and TRBJ2-7, with 13 bases fitting TRBD2. This CDR3 contains 15 residues. The germline gives CDR1 SGHDT, CDR2 YYEEEE. V was clipped by 4 bases and J by 4 bases; unmatched bases: 5. CDR3 coding DNA: TGTGCCAGCAGCAGGACTAGCGGGAGAACTTACGAGCAGTACTTC. It yields the protein CASSRTSGRTYEQYF. The whole variable domain, remainder taken from reference TRBV5-6 and TRBJ2-7, is DAGVTQSPTHLIKTRGQQVTLRCSPKSGHDTVSWYQQALGQGPQFIFQYYEEEERQRGNFPDRFSGHQFPNYSSELNVNALLLGDSALYLCASSRTSGRTYEQYFGPGTRLTVT.

This chain joins TRBV11-3 and TRBJ2-3, with a possible D match to TRBD2 (5 bases). V shed 3 bases and J shed 1 base, with 11 bases lying between them. Germline V gives CDR1 SGHNT, CDR2 YENEEA. The CDR3 is 15 residues long. For the CDR3, the DNA is TGTGCCAGCAGCTTTAGGGAGAGCGGCACAGATACGCAGTATTTT. Translated, it gives CASSFRESGTDTQYF. Together with reference TRBV11-3 and TRBJ2-3, the CDR3 gives the full variable domain: EAGVVQSPRYKIIEKKQPVAFWCNPISGHNTLYWYLQNLGQGPELLIRYENEEAVDDSQLPKDRFSAERLKGVDSTLKIQPAELGDSAVYLCASSFRESGTDTQYFGPGTRLTVL.

This clone was detected a few times. The V call is TRBV7-6, the J call TRBJ1-2; D might be TRBD1 (6 bases). The length of the CDR3 is 13 residues. The germline V gene has CDR1 SGHVS and CDR2 FNYEAQ. The V end was cut by 5 bases, the J end by 7 bases, with 14 bases between. The CDR3 DNA reads TGTGCCAGCAGCCCATGGGACATCGGTGGCTACACCTTC. Protein sequence: CASSPWDIGGYTF.

The chain is built from TRBV7-3 and TRBJ2-1; 8 bases agree with TRBD2. Germline V gene lookup returns CDR1 SGHTA and CDR2 FQGTGA. The CDR3 runs 15 residues. Trimming cost V 1 base and J 9 bases; bases outside gene matches: 8. This CDR3 is CASSLIQAGVGEQFF. The DNA for the CDR3 is TGTGCCAGCAGCTTAATCCAAGCGGGAGTAGGTGAGCAGTTCTTC.

This chain links TRBV4-2 with TRBJ2-5, with D perhaps matching TRBD2 (5 bases). Trimming shortened V by 0 bases and J by 5 bases, and 16 bases separated the two germline ends. Per the germline V gene, CDR1 is LGHNA and CDR2 is YNFKEQ. The CDR3 loop spans 16 amino acids. DNA of the CDR3: TGTGCCAGCAGCCAAGATGTGTGGCGGGCGTTTGAGACCCAGTACTTC. Translating it yields CASSQDVWRAFETQYF.

This clone was seen a few times. The V and J genes are TRBV27 and TRBJ1-5; D unresolved. The CDR3 totals 13 residues. Germline assignment: CDR1 MNHEY and CDR2 SMNVEV (reference sequence). Trimming removed 2 bases from V and 2 bases from J, with 4 bases in between. The CDR3 is CASSLRGNQPQHF. CDR3 nucleotide sequence: TGTGCCAGCAGTTTAAGGGGCAATCAGCCCCAGCATTTT.

This chain uses TRBV6-5 with TRBJ2-7; D is perhaps TRBD1 (5 bases). CDR1 is MNHEY and CDR2 is SVGAGI in the germline V gene. This CDR3 has 16 residues. V was shortened by 0 bases and J by 3 bases, with 15 bases between the two germline ends. Here the CDR3 DNA reads TGTGCCAGCAGTTACTCGACGGGTGCAGGGTACTACGAGCAGTACTTC. Translating it yields CASSYSTGAGYYEQYF.

This clone was observed a single time. The chain carries TRBV6-5 and TRBJ1-2; D is ambiguous. V shed 8 bases and J shed 0 bases, with 7 bases lying between them. Germline V lookup: CDR1 MNHEY, CDR2 SVGAGI. The CDR3 loop spans 12 amino acids. The CDR3 spells CASLGANYGYTF. CDR3 DNA sequence: TGTGCCAGCCTAGGCGCTAACTATGGCTACACCTTC.

CDR3 DNA sequence: TGTGCCAGTAGTATAGATCGCCGGCTAGGACAGGGCTTCTATCAGCCCCAGCATTTT. This translates into CASSIDRRLGQGFYQPQHF. This sequence joins TRBV19 and TRBJ1-5; 8 bases agree with TRBD1. CDR3 length: 19 residues. J lost 5 bases, V lost 0 bases, and 15 bases had no gene match. Germline V lookup: CDR1 LNHDA, CDR2 SQIVND (reference sequence).

The chain uses TRBV5-1 and TRBJ2-7; D uncertain. CDR3 length: 15 residues. V lost 0 bases to trimming and J lost 0 bases, with 10 bases between them. Germline V CDR1 and CDR2: SGHRS, YFSETQ. The CDR3 bases are TGCGCCAGCAGCTTGGGGACGGTGATCTCCTACGAGCAGTACTTC. Its protein is CASSLGTVISYEQYF.

This chain connects TRBV5-1 to TRBJ2-5, with D perhaps TRBD1 (5 bases). Trimming took off 6 bases at V and 2 bases at J, with 8 bases between the two ends. Germline assignment: CDR1 SGHRS and CDR2 YFSETQ. The CDR3 runs to 12 residues. CDR3 loop: CASKAGQETQYF. DNA of the CDR3: TGCGCCAGCAAGGCAGGGCAAGAGACCCAGTACTTC.

This chain uses TRBV28 with TRBJ2-7; possible D gene TRBD2, 6 bases. The CDR3 consists of 17 residues. Per the germline V gene, CDR1 is MDHEN and CDR2 is SYDVKM. Trimming stripped 7 bases from V and 1 base from J, with 23 bases between. The CDR3 loop reads CASTPGGGKGSSYEQYF. Here the CDR3 DNA reads TGTGCCAGCACCCCAGGAGGAGGGAAAGGGTCGTCCTACGAGCAGTACTTC.

V is TRBV6-5 and J is TRBJ2-7; the D gene could be TRBD1 or TRBD2 (5 bases each). Trimming left V 6 bases short and J 6 bases short, with 21 bases between. Germline values: CDR1 MNHEY, CDR2 SVGAGI. This CDR3 comprises 15 residues. CDR3: CASRDWDVSGREQYF. In DNA, the CDR3 is TGTGCCAGCAGGGATTGGGACGTCTCGGGTCGCGAGCAGTACTTC.

A single count supports this clone. The genes are TRBV14 and TRBJ2-3; 9 nucleotides align to TRBD2. This CDR3 has 16 amino acids. Germline V gene sequence: CDR1 SGHDN, CDR2 FVKESK. After removal of 4 bases from V and 1 base from J, the junction contained 6 bases not matched to a gene. The CDR3 DNA reads TGTGCCAGCAGCCGCGCGGGGGGGCCGGGCACAGATACGCAGTATTTT. It encodes CASSRAGGPGTDTQYF.

The chain employs TRBV9 and TRBJ1-2; D is ambiguous. Germline lookup yields CDR1 SGDLS and CDR2 YYNGEE. Trimming cost V 0 bases and J 2 bases, with 8 bases left between them. The CDR3 length is 14 residues. The CDR3 here is CASSVGSPNYGYTF. The CDR3 region has the DNA TGTGCCAGCAGCGTAGGATCGCCCAACTATGGCTACACCTTC.